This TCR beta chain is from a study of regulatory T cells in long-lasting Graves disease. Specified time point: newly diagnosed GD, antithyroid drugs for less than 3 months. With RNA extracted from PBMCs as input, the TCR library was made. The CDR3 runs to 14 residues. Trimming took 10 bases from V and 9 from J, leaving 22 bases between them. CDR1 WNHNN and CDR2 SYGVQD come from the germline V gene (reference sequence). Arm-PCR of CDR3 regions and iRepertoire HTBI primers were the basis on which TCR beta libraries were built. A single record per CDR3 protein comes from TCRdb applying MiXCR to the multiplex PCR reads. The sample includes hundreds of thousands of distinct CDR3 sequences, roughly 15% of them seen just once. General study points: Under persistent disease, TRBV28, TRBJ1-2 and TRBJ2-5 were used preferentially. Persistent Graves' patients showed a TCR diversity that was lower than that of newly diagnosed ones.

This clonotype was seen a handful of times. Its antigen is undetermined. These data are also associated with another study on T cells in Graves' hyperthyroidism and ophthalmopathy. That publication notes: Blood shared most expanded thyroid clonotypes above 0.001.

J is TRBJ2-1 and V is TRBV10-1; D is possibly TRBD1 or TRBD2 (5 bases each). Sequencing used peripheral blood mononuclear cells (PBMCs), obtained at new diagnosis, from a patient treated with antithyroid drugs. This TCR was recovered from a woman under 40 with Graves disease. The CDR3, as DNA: TGCGCCACGACGAGGGGATTCGGGGTTGGTGAGCAGTTCTTC. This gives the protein CATTRGFGVGEQFF.